This T cell receptor (beta chain) was recorded in a study of cytomegalovirus exposure and HLA in healthy donors. Trimming pared 1 base from V and 7 bases from J, leaving 11 bases between. Germline V lookup: CDR1 MGHRA, CDR2 YSYEKL. The CDR3 spans 14 residues. Worth noting for this clone: Its antigen remains unknown.

Overall study findings and caveats: Some V segments could not be told apart, so they were left out, TRBV6-2 and TRBV6-3 among them. Follow-up analysis seemed to connect common viral pathogens with several of the most significant clusters identified. Later on, a genetic analysis was performed. It linked a missense variant in DCLRE1C with V- and J-gene trimming of TCR beta.

The donors gave bone marrow, and they were healthy. PCR used 60 Vbeta primers and 13 Jbeta primers. Sequencing used immunoSEQ multiplex PCR; TCRdb keeps in-frame clones, though not all of them. The table includes 150,000 to 200,000 clones, about 80% detected once. V gene TRBV4-1 combines with J gene TRBJ2-1; no definite D call. The sequence was obtained from a young man in good health and CMV-seropositive. Specimen: PBMCs. The CDR3 DNA reads as TGCGCCAGCAGCCAAGGCCCCCAAGAGAATGAGCAGTTCTTC. Translation: CASSQGPQENEQFF.